A selection of T cell receptor beta chains follows, all from one sample in a study of cytomegalovirus exposure and HLA in healthy donors. Clones were read by immunoSEQ multiplex PCR, and TCRdb kept only the in-frame ones, dropping some. Of about 160,000 clones in the sample, roughly four fifths were seen once. Sequenced material: PBMCs. All receptors derive from a man aged 35 to 55 in good health and CMV-seronegative. CDR3s include the opening cysteine and the closing phenylalanine or tryptophan. A D gene is named only where the DNA matches it firmly. Size tells how often a clone was seen (once, few, many) or the class of an expanded clone, and some rows leave it out.

j_call v_call clone_size d_call cdr3_aa cdr3_nt
TRBJ1-6 TRBV2 - TRBD1 CASRKDRGPPPLHF TGTGCCAGCAGGAAGGACAGGGGACCCCCACCCCTCCACTTT
TRBJ2-3 TRBV19 - - CASSIRERGTDTQYF TGTGCCAGTAGTATTAGGGAGCGGGGCACAGATACGCAGTATTTT
TRBJ2-7 TRBV30 - - CACQDGGLPTYEQYF TGTGCCTGTCAGGACGGGGGACTCCCAACCTACGAGCAGTACTTC
TRBJ2-7 TRBV14 once - CASSPGQGAYEQYF TGTGCCAGCAGCCCGGGACAAGGTGCCTACGAGCAGTACTTC
TRBJ2-2 TRBV5-1 - - CASSTSGHPTGELFF TGCGCCAGCAGCACGTCGGGACACCCAACCGGGGAGCTGTTTTTT
TRBJ1-6 TRBV27 - - CASSPRRREIYNSPLHF TGTGCCAGCAGTCCTCGGCGGAGAGAGATTTATAATTCACCCCTCCACTTT
TRBJ2-7 TRBV19 - - CASSMGAGETYEQYF TGTGCCAGTAGTATGGGGGCGGGAGAGACCTACGAGCAGTACTTC
TRBJ1-1 TRBV5-6 - - CASSLRGVAGKAFF TGTGCCAGCAGCCTGAGGGGCGTGGCGGGAAAAGCTTTCTTT
TRBJ1-6 TRBV7-2 - - CASSPYGHPQLHF TGTGCCAGCAGCCCCTACGGACACCCTCAACTCCACTTT
TRBJ1-2 TRBV2 - - CAGGGRVGYGYTF TGTGCCGGGGGAGGGAGGGTGGGCTATGGCTACACCTTC
TRBJ2-7 TRBV6-6 - TRBD2 CASSYSPAGGQEQYF TGTGCCAGCAGTTACTCGCCAGCGGGGGGGCAGGAGCAGTACTTC
TRBJ1-5 TRBV7-2 - - CASSLVAGVSNQPQHF TGTGCCAGCAGCTTAGTTGCAGGGGTCTCCAATCAGCCCCAGCATTTT
TRBJ2-3 TRBV4-2 - - CASSLGDSGGADTQYF TGTGCCAGCAGCCTTGGGGACAGCGGGGGTGCAGATACGCAGTATTTT
TRBJ2-2 TRBV7-8 - - CASSLRWGRNTGELFF TGTGCCAGCAGCTTGCGTTGGGGGCGAAACACCGGGGAGCTGTTTTTT
TRBJ2-3 TRBV28 - TRBD2 CASKHGTSGGNGDTQYF TGTGCCAGCAAACACGGGACTAGCGGGGGGAACGGAGATACGCAGTATTTT
TRBJ2-5 TRBV7-3 once TRBD2 CASSLTGGQETQYF TGTGCCAGCAGCCTTACGGGGGGACAAGAGACCCAGTACTTC
TRBJ2-1 TRBV7-2 once - CASSFGGAPYNEQFF TGTGCCAGCAGTTTCGGGGGAGCACCTTACAATGAGCAGTTCTTC
TRBJ1-1 TRBV2 - - CASSGEGVDTEAFF TGTGCCAGCAGTGGAGAGGGCGTAGACACAGAAGCTTTCTTT
TRBJ1-2 TRBV12-5 - TRBD1 CASGGGQGTSSTF TGTGCTAGTGGGGGGGGACAGGGAACTTCGTCCACCTTC
TRBJ2-7 TRBV5-1 - TRBD1 CASSLDTGGPYEQYF TGCGCCAGCAGCTTGGATACAGGGGGCCCCTACGAGCAGTACTTC
TRBJ1-2 TRBV27 few - CASSLVGAGYGYTF TGTGCCAGCAGTTTAGTAGGGGCTGGCTATGGCTACACCTTC
TRBJ2-7 TRBV11-2 - - CASSLDRGYEQYF TGTGCCAGCAGCTTAGATCGGGGGTACGAGCAGTACTTC
TRBJ1-5 TRBV30 - - CAWSVLNGHLSNQPQHF TGTGCCTGGAGTGTACTAAATGGACACCTTAGCAATCAGCCCCAGCATTTT
TRBJ2-5 TRBV9 - - CASSPGGRETQYF TGTGCCAGCAGCCCGGGTGGCCGGGAGACCCAGTACTTC
TRBJ2-5 TRBV14 - TRBD2 CASSQESRLAVTQYF TGTGCCAGCAGCCAAGAGTCTCGACTAGCGGTGACCCAGTACTTC
TRBJ2-7 TRBV4-3 - TRBD1 CASSQDRGDYEQYF TGCGCCAGCAGCCAGGACAGGGGAGACTACGAGCAGTACTTC
TRBJ1-2 TRBV19 - - CASSPGLPYGYTF TGTGCCAGTAGTCCAGGGCTCCCCTATGGCTACACCTTC
TRBJ1-5 TRBV7-8 - - CASSPYGQPQHF TGTGCCAGCAGCCCGTACGGGCAGCCCCAGCATTTT
TRBJ2-1 TRBV30 - - CACGESSYNEQFF TGTGCCTGTGGGGAGAGCTCCTACAATGAGCAGTTCTTC
TRBJ1-2 TRBV11-2 once TRBD1 CASSTKPWDSQGHGYTF TGTGCCAGCAGCACAAAGCCTTGGGACAGCCAAGGGCATGGCTACACCTTC
TRBJ2-1 TRBV5-1 - TRBD2 CASSLWSGGGAYNEQFF TGCGCCAGCAGCTTGTGGTCAGGCGGGGGGGCCTACAATGAGCAGTTCTTC
TRBJ2-7 TRBV4-3 - - CASSQVQGSYEQYF TGCGCCAGCAGCCAAGTGCAGGGGTCCTACGAGCAGTACTTC
TRBJ2-7 TRBV7-6 - TRBD2 CASSLISSGGAYEQYF TGTGCCAGCAGCTTAATAAGTAGCGGGGGGGCTTACGAGCAGTACTTC
TRBJ2-7 TRBV7-9 few - CASSLARQPYEQYF TGTGCCAGCAGCTTAGCCAGGCAGCCCTACGAGCAGTACTTC
TRBJ2-5 TRBV9 - - CASSVAIRQQETQYF TGTGCCAGCAGCGTAGCTATTCGACAGCAAGAGACCCAGTACTTC
TRBJ2-7 TRBV9 - - CASSAQGASSYEQYF TGTGCCAGCAGCGCCCAAGGGGCCAGCTCCTACGAGCAGTACTTC
TRBJ2-5 TRBV29-1 - TRBD1 CSVRDSSQYF TGCAGCGTTAGGGACAGCAGCCAGTACTTC
TRBJ2-5 TRBV15 - - CATSRDFRETQYF TGTGCCACCAGCAGAGATTTCCGAGAGACCCAGTACTTC
TRBJ2-1 TRBV9 once TRBD1 CASSVAGTASYNEQFF TGTGCCAGCAGCGTAGCGGGGACAGCCTCCTACAATGAGCAGTTCTTC
TRBJ2-7 TRBV5-4 - TRBD1 CASSLRDRGHEQYF TGTGCCAGCAGTCTTAGGGACAGGGGTCACGAGCAGTACTTC
TRBJ2-1 TRBV9 - - CASSVGSGSEQFF TGTGCCAGCAGCGTTGGGTCTGGGAGTGAGCAGTTCTTC
TRBJ2-3 TRBV6-1 few TRBD2 CATSTASGGADTQYF TGTGCCACCTCAACGGCCAGCGGGGGGGCAGATACGCAGTATTTT
TRBJ2-7 TRBV27 - TRBD1 CASSLNRGSSYEQYF TGTGCCAGCAGTTTAAACAGGGGATCCTCCTACGAGCAGTACTTC
TRBJ2-1 TRBV9 - TRBD2 CASSVLGLAGGYNEQFF TGTGCCAGCAGCGTACTTGGACTAGCGGGGGGGTACAATGAGCAGTTCTTC
TRBJ2-1 TRBV6-5 - - CASSSSAYNEQFF TGTGCCAGCAGTTCTAGCGCCTACAATGAGCAGTTCTTC
TRBJ2-2 TRBV6-6 - - CASSYFYTGELFF TGTGCCAGCAGTTATTTCTACACCGGGGAGCTGTTTTTT
TRBJ2-2 TRBV7-6 - TRBD2 CASSLALTSGTGELFF TGTGCCAGCAGCTTAGCGCTTACTAGCGGTACCGGGGAGCTGTTTTTT
TRBJ2-7 TRBV2 few TRBD2 CASGQTSGLYEQYF TGTGCCAGCGGACAGACTAGCGGGTTGTACGAGCAGTACTTC
TRBJ2-7 TRBV6-6 - - CASHLGPLGANEQYF TGTGCCAGCCACCTGGGGCCCCTTGGGGCTAACGAGCAGTACTTC